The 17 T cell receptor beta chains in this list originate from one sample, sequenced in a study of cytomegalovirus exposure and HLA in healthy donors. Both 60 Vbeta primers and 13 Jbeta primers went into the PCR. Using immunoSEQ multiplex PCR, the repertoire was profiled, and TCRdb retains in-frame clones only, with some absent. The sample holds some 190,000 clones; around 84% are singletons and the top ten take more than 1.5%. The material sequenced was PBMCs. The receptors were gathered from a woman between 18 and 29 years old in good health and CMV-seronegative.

The CDR3 region has the DNA TGTGCCAGCAGTATTCACTCTGGGGCCAACGTCCTGACTTTC. Translation gives CASSIHSGANVLTF. The chain employs TRBV6-5 and TRBJ2-6; D is unresolved. The ends were cut back, 5 bases at V and 0 bases at J, with 5 bases in the middle. The CDR3 has 14 residues. Germline CDR1 MNHEY, CDR2 SVGAGI.

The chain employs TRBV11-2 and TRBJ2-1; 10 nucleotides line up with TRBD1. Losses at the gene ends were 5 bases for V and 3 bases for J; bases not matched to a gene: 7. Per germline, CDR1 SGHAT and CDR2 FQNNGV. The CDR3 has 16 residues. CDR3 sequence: CASSTWDRGFYNEQFF. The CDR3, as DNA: TGTGCCAGCAGCACGTGGGACAGGGGATTCTACAATGAGCAGTTCTTC.

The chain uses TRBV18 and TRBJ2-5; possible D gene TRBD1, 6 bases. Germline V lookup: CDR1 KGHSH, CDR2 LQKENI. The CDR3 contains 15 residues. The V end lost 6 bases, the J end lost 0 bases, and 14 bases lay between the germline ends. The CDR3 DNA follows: TGTGCCAGCTCCCCGAGGGGGAAACACCAAGAGACCCAGTACTTC. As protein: CASSPRGKHQETQYF.

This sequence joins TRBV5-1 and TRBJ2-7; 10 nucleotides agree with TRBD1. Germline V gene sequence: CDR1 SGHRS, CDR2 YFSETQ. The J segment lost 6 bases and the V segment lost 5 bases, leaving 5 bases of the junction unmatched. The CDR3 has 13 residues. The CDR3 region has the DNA TGCGCCAGCAGTCGGGGACAGGGGAGCGAGCAGTACTTC. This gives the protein CASSRGQGSEQYF.

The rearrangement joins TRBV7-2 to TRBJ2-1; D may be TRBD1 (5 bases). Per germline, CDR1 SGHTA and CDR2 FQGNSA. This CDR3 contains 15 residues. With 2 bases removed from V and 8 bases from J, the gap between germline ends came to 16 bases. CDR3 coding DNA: TGTGCCAGCAGCTTAACGGTAGGGGTTACTTATGAGCAGTTCTTC. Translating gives CASSLTVGVTYEQFF. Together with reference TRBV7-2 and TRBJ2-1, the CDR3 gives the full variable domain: GAGVSQSPSNKVTEKGKDVELRCDPISGHTALYWYRQSLGQGLEFLIYFQGNSAPDKSGLPSDRFSAERTGGSVSTLTIQRTQQEDSAVYLCASSLTVGVTYEQFFGPGTRLTVL.

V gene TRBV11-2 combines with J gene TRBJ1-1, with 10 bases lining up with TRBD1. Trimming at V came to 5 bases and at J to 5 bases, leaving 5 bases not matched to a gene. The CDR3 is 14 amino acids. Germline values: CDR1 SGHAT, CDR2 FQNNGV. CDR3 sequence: CASSTGQGRTEAFF. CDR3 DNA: TGTGCCAGCAGCACGGGACAGGGGCGTACTGAAGCTTTCTTT.

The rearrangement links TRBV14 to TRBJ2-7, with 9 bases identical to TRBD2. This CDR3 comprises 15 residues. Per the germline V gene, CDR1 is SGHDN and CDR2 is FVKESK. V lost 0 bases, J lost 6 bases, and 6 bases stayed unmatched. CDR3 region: CASSQDPSGRSEQYF. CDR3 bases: TGTGCCAGCAGCCAAGACCCCAGCGGGAGGAGCGAGCAGTACTTC.

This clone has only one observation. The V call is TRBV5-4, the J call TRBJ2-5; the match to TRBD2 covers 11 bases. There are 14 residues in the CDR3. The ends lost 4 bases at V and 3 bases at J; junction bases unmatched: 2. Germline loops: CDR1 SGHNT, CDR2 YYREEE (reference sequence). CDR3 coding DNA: TGTGCCAGCAGCGAGACTAGCGGGGAAGAGACCCAGTACTTC. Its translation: CASSETSGEETQYF. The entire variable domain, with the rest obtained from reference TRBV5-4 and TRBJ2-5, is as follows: ETGVTQSPTHLIKTRGQQVTLRCSSQSGHNTVSWYQQALGQGPQFIFQYYREEENGRGNFPPRFSGLQFPNYSSELNVNALELDDSALYLCASSETSGEETQYFGPGTRLLVL.

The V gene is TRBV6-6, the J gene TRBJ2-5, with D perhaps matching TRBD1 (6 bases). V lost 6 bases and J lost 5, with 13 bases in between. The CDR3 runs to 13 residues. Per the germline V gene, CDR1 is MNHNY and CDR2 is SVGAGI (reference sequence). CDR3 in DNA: TGTGCCAGCAGCCTACAGGGTGTGGAGACCCAGTACTTC. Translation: CASSLQGVETQYF.

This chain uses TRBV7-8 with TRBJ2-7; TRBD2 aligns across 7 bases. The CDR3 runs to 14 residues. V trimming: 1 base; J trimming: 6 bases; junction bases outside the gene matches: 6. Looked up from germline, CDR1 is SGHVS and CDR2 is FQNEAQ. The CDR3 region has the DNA TGTGCCAGCAGCTTAGTAGTATTAGCGGGCGAGCAGTACTTC. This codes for CASSLVVLAGEQYF.

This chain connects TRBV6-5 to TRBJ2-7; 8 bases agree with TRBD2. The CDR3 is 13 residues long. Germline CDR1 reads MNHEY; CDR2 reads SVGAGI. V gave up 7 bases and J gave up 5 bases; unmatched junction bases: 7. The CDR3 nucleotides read TGTGCCAGCACCAGTAGCGGGACCCACGAGCAGTACTTC. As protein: CASTSSGTHEQYF.

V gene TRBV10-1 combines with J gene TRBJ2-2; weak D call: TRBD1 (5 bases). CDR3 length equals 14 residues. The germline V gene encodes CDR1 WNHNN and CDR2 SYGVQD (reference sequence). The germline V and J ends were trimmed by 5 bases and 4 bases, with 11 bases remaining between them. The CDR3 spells CASSHRTATGELFF. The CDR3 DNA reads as TGCGCCAGCAGTCACAGGACCGCCACCGGGGAGCTGTTTTTT.

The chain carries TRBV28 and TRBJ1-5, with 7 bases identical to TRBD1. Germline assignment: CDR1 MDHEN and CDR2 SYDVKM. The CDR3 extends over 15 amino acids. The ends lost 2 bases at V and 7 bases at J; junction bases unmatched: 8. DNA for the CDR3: TGTGCCAGCAGTTTAGCGGGACAGTTAGGACAGCCCCAGCATTTT. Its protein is CASSLAGQLGQPQHF.

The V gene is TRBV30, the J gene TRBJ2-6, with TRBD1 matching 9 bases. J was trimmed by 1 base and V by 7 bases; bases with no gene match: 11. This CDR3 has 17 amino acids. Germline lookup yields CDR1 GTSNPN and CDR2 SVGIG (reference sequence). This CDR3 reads CALTEGTGFSGANVLTF. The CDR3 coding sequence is TGTGCCTTAACGGAGGGGACAGGGTTTTCTGGGGCCAACGTCCTGACTTTC.

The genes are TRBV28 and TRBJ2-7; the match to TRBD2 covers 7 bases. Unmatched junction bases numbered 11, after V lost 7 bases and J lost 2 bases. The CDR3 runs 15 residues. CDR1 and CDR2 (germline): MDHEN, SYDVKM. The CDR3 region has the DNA TGTGCCAGCACCCCCACCAGCGGGGCCCCCTACGAGCAGTACTTC. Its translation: CASTPTSGAPYEQYF.

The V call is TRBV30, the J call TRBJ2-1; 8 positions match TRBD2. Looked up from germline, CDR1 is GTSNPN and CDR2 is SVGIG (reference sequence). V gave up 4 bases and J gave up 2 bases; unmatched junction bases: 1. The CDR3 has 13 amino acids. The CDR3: CAWKAGAYNEQFF. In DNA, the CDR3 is TGTGCCTGGAAAGCGGGGGCCTACAATGAGCAGTTCTTC.

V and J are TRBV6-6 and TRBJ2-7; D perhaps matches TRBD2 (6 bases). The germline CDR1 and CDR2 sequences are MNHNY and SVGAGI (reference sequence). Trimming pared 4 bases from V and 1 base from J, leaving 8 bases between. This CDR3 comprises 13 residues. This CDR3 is CASSSGGSYEQYF. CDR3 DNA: TGTGCCAGCAGTTCCGGGGGATCCTACGAGCAGTACTTC.